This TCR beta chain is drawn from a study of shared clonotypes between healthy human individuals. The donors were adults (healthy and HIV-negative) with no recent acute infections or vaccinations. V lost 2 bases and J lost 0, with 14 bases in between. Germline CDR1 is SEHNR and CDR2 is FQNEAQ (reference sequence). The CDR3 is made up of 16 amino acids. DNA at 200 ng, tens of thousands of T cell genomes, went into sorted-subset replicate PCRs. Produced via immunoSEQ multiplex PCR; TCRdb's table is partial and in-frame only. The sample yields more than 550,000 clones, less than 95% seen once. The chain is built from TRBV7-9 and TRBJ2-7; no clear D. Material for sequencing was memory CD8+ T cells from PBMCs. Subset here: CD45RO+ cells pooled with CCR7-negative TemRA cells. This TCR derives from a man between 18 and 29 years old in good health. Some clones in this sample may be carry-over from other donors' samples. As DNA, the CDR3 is TGTGCCAGCAGCTTATTCCTGCCAATCCCCTCCTACGAGCAGTACTTC. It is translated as CASSLFLPIPSYEQYF.